The 18 T cell receptor beta chains presented below share a single source sample, sequenced in a study of control samples from healthy donors and cancer patients. Produced via immunoSEQ multiplex PCR; TCRdb's table is partial and in-frame only. The sample consists of 130,000 to 150,000 clones, about 91% of them appearing once. Sequencing was done on a sample of blood. The receptors come from a man aged 30-40 years in good health.

The genes are TRBV24-1 and TRBJ2-1, with D possibly TRBD1 on 6 matching bases. CDR1 is KGHDR, CDR2 SFDVKD, per germline. Deletions cut 1 base from V and 1 base from J, with 16 bases between. The CDR3 has 18 residues. The CDR3 here is CATSDFKGGTGSYNEQFF. For the CDR3, the DNA is TGTGCCACCAGTGATTTTAAAGGGGGAACAGGGTCCTACAATGAGCAGTTCTTC.

This chain uses TRBV12-3 or TRBV12-4 with TRBJ1-2; possibly TRBD1 for D (5 bases). Trimming shortened V by 1 base and J by 4 bases, and 7 bases separated the two germline ends. This CDR3 region has 13 residues. CDR3 protein: CASSLGQFYGYTF. Written as DNA, the CDR3 is TGTGCCAGCAGTTTAGGACAGTTCTATGGCTACACCTTC.

This chain uses TRBV7-9 with TRBJ1-4; 10 bases map to TRBD1. V was clipped by 5 bases and J by 7 bases; unmatched bases: 10. CDR1 is SEHNR, CDR2 FQNEAQ, per germline (reference sequence). The CDR3 consists of 16 residues. The CDR3 nucleotides are TGTGCCAGCAGCCCCAGGACAGGGGGAGTGAGTGAAAAACTGTTTTTT. Encoded protein: CASSPRTGGVSEKLFF.

The chain uses TRBV20-1 and TRBJ2-4, with D possibly being TRBD2 (7 bases). Trimming removed 3 bases at V and 8 bases at J, with 20 bases between. The germline gives CDR1 DFQATT, CDR2 SNEGSKA (reference sequence). The CDR3 loop spans 15 amino acids. CDR3 residues: CSASWTGRGGDIQYF. The CDR3 DNA sequence: TGCAGTGCTAGTTGGACGGGGCGAGGGGGGGACATTCAGTACTTC.

This clone was seen just once. The chain is built from TRBV29-1 and TRBJ1-1, with unresolved D. CDR1 is SQVTM, CDR2 ANQGSEA, per germline. V was shortened by 1 base and J by 5 bases, with 8 bases between the two germline ends. This CDR3 spans 12 amino acids. Here the CDR3 reads CSVEVWGTEAFF. The CDR3 coding sequence is TGCAGCGTTGAAGTTTGGGGAACTGAAGCTTTCTTT.

Concerning this clone: Other nucleotide sequences from this sample produce the same CDR3. The rearrangement links TRBV19 to TRBJ1-1; D is uncertain. The V gene lost 5 bases and the J gene lost 5 bases, with 9 bases spanning the gap. This CDR3 is 12 amino acids long. Germline V gene data show CDR1 as LNHDA and CDR2 as SQIVND (reference sequence). Here the CDR3 reads CASSFRGTEAFF. The DNA of the CDR3 is TGTGCCAGTAGTTTCCGTGGGACTGAAGCTTTCTTT.

The chain joins TRBV6-5 to TRBJ2-7, with 10 bases matching TRBD1. V trimming: 6 bases; J trimming: 9 bases; junction bases outside the gene matches: 11. Germline V lookup: CDR1 MNHEY, CDR2 SVGAGI. This CDR3 has 14 residues. In DNA form, the CDR3 reads TGTGCCAGCAGGGCCGGGACAGGGGCATCGGGGCAGTACTTC. It translates to CASRAGTGASGQYF.

The J gene is TRBJ2-1, the V gene TRBV7-2, with 8 bases lining up with TRBD1. V shed 3 bases, J shed 6 bases, and the junction held 1 base outside the gene matches. The CDR3 is made up of 13 amino acids. CDR1 is SGHTA, CDR2 FQGNSA, per germline. CDR3 nucleotide sequence: TGTGCCAGCAGCTTCAGGGGGCCCAATGAGCAGTTCTTC. This codes for CASSFRGPNEQFF.

The CDR3: CASSSRTGGETEAFF. The CDR3 DNA reads as TGTGCCAGTAGTTCACGGACAGGGGGAGAGACTGAAGCTTTCTTT. V is TRBV19 and J is TRBJ1-1, with 10 nucleotides matching TRBD1. The germline V gene encodes CDR1 LNHDA and CDR2 SQIVND (reference sequence). CDR3 length: 15 amino acids. Losses at the gene ends were 5 bases for V and 5 bases for J; bases not matched to a gene: 8.

This chain links TRBV9 with TRBJ2-1; 11 bases map to TRBD2. V lost 4 bases and J lost 4; bases outside the gene matches: 4. CDR3 length: 15 amino acids. In germline, CDR1 is SGDLS, CDR2 YYNGEE. CDR3 in amino acids: CASSTGLAGYNEQFF. Written as DNA, the CDR3 is TGTGCCAGCAGCACTGGACTAGCGGGTTACAATGAGCAGTTCTTC.

This chain connects TRBV12-5 to TRBJ1-3; 7 nucleotides match TRBD1. Germline V gene lookup returns CDR1 LGHNT and CDR2 FRNRAP. Trimming at V came to 4 bases and at J to 4 bases, leaving 25 bases not matched to a gene. The CDR3 extends over 21 amino acids. The CDR3 region has the DNA TGTGCTAGTGGTTCCCTCATCCCCCCTCCCTATCCTGGACAGGCCGGAAACACCATATATTTT. Its protein is CASGSLIPPPYPGQAGNTIYF.

V usage is TRBV12-3 or TRBV12-4 and J usage is TRBJ2-3; D gene uncertain. The CDR3 totals 13 residues. Trimming removed 1 base at V and 6 bases at J, with 8 bases between. The CDR3 sequence: CASSLGPSDTQYF. CDR3 nucleotide sequence: TGTGCCAGCAGTTTAGGTCCCTCGGATACGCAGTATTTT.

The V and J genes are TRBV2 and TRBJ1-2, with 9 bases matching TRBD1. Germline-derived CDR1 and CDR2 are SNHLY and FYNNEI. There are 12 residues in the CDR3. V shed 6 bases, J shed 7 bases, and the junction held 3 bases outside the gene matches. The DNA for the CDR3 is TGTGCCAGCAGGGGACAGGGTTTTGGCTACACCTTC. Translated, it gives CASRGQGFGYTF.

The rearrangement joins TRBV6-5 to TRBJ2-6; D perhaps matches TRBD1 (5 bases). The CDR3 is 15 amino acids. Germline CDR1 and CDR2: MNHEY and SVGAGI. Trimming shortened V by 6 bases and J by 3 bases, and 12 bases separated the two germline ends. The CDR3 protein is CASRDQGFGANVLTF. Written as DNA, the CDR3 is TGTGCCAGCAGAGACCAGGGTTTTGGGGCCAACGTCCTGACTTTC.

V is TRBV4-1 and J is TRBJ2-7; 13 nucleotides align to TRBD2. The CDR3 has 17 amino acids. CDR1 is MGHRA and CDR2 is YSYEKL in the germline V gene. The ends lost 1 base at V and 2 bases at J; junction bases unmatched: 5. This CDR3 reads CASSQVRLAGGPYEQYF. CDR3 bases: TGCGCCAGCAGCCAAGTTCGACTAGCGGGGGGACCCTACGAGCAGTACTTC.

This clone has a single count. The rearrangement uses TRBV21-1 and TRBJ1-4. TRBV21-1 is recorded as a pseudogene. The CDR3 consists of 15 residues. This chain's CDR3 is CASSQGGALREKLFF. CDR3 nucleotides: TGTGCCAGCAGCCAAGGGGGGGCATTAAGGGAAAAACTGTTTTTT.

The chain has TRBV19 and TRBJ2-1; TRBD2 is a possible D gene (7 bases). With 5 bases removed from V and 8 bases from J, the gap between germline ends came to 22 bases. From germline, CDR1 is LNHDA and CDR2 SQIVND (reference sequence). This CDR3 has 16 amino acids. The CDR3, as DNA: TGTGCCAGTAGTGCCATTGACGGGGGGCGAGAGGATGAGCAGTTCTTC. Protein product: CASSAIDGGREDEQFF.

This clone was recorded a few times. This rearrangement joins TRBV29-1 to TRBJ2-7, with D unresolved. The V end lost 2 bases, the J end lost 0 bases, and 8 bases lay between the germline ends. This CDR3 region has 13 residues. Germline CDR1 reads SQVTM; CDR2 reads ANQGSEA. The chain's CDR3 is CSVETSASYEQYF. In DNA, the CDR3 is TGCAGCGTTGAAACCTCTGCCTCCTACGAGCAGTACTTC.